These 5 T cell receptor beta chains originate from one sample sequenced in a study of cytomegalovirus exposure and HLA in healthy donors. The study ran its PCR with 60 Vbeta and 13 Jbeta primers. Measured with immunoSEQ multiplex PCR; TCRdb has only the in-frame clones, and not every one. The table includes some 150,000 clones, 70% to 90% detected once. The material sequenced was PBMCs. The receptors were gathered from a man in his forties or fifties in good health and CMV-seronegative.

This chain joins TRBV9 and TRBJ2-3; 8 bases map to TRBD2. V lost 5 bases to trimming and J lost 5 bases; unmatched junction nucleotides: 7. The CDR3 sequence is 14 residues long. Germline V lookup: CDR1 SGDLS, CDR2 YYNGEE. CDR3 DNA sequence: TGTGCCAGCAGTGGTGGGACTAGGAGAGATACGCAGTATTTT. This sequence encodes CASSGGTRRDTQYF.

The chain carries TRBV9 and TRBJ1-5; possible D gene TRBD1, 5 bases. V lost 2 bases and J 3 bases, leaving 9 bases between the germline ends. Germline V lookup: CDR1 SGDLS, CDR2 YYNGEE. The length of the CDR3 is 14 residues. CDR3 residues: CASSVGQNNQPQHF. The CDR3, as DNA: TGTGCCAGCAGCGTGGGGCAGAACAATCAGCCCCAGCATTTT.

The gene calls are TRBV29-1 and TRBJ2-1; 8 bases agree with TRBD2. V was pared by 6 bases and J by 8 bases, with 18 bases of the junction left unmatched. Germline V lookup: CDR1 SQVTM, CDR2 ANQGSEA. The CDR3 has 16 residues. Here the CDR3 DNA reads TGCAGCGTGACCGGGACTAGGGGTATAAGAGGTTATGAGCAGTTCTTC. As protein: CSVTGTRGIRGYEQFF.

The chain couples TRBV27 to TRBJ1-2, with 12 bases identical to TRBD1. Per the germline V gene, CDR1 is MNHEY and CDR2 is SMNVEV (reference sequence). This CDR3 region has 18 residues. V trimming: 4 bases; J trimming: 4 bases; junction bases outside the gene matches: 13. The CDR3 here is CASSSRITGTGGFYGYTF. Written as DNA, the CDR3 is TGTGCCAGCAGTTCGAGAATAACCGGGACAGGGGGCTTCTATGGCTACACCTTC.

A few counts support this clone. V and J are TRBV6-5 and TRBJ2-3; 9 bases match TRBD2. The CDR3 is 14 residues long. CDR1 MNHEY and CDR2 SVGAGI come from the germline V gene. The ends lost 4 bases at V and 6 bases at J; junction bases unmatched: 5. The CDR3 region has the DNA TGTGCCAGCAGTTCCTCGCGGGGGGGTGATACGCAGTATTTT. It codes for CASSSSRGGDTQYF.